This T cell receptor (beta chain) is drawn from a study of shared T cell receptors in the human thymus (dated by TCRdb to the early 2020s). Background for the entire study: The study examined how self-reactive, shared T-cell receptor alpha chains are generated in the human thymus.

The germline V gene supplies CDR1 MGHRA and CDR2 YSYEKL. CDR3 length: 15 amino acids, cysteine to phenylalanine. Left in the record is the CDR3 DNA by itself, 45 bases read in frame from the first base. As to this clone: Its target antigen remains unknown. Base qualities are not recorded, but no much larger clone differs from it by a single base.

The library was prepared using the immunoSEQ multiplex PCR assay. This immuneACCESS table, as held by TCRdb, lists in-frame sequences with V and J called but not all clones. Of the missing ones, under half trace to an unresolved V gene in checked studies; the others have no known cause. This sample holds 630,000 or so clones; about 90% were observed only once. The ten biggest clones cover over 0.008% of the sample. The same data also went into a second study, on human thymus T cells. Drawing on the second study: Donors were immunologically healthy infants undergoing open corrective cardiac surgery for congenital heart defects in Finland. Thymus tissue was obtained as surgical resects removed during corrective cardiac surgery. Usage of V and J gene segments appeared to be biased in both the thymic and the peripheral blood repertoires. Highly overlapping thymic TCR repertoires among unrelated individuals were reported in the related research. The study described the TCR alpha and beta repertoires in fewer than 10 infant thymus samples and a handful of matching peripheral blood samples. Donor ages ranging from about 7 to 250 days were recorded, and five to seven male and a couple of female infants were included in the cohort. Thymocytes were released mechanically from tissue and stored at -70 °C as pellets of roughly 9.5-31 million cells. A QIAsymphony instrument was used to extract genomic DNA from the frozen cell pellets. TCRB and TCRAD loci were amplified from a standardized quantity of quality-controlled genomic DNA using the immunoSEQ multiplex PCR assay. The amplicons spanned the V(D)J region and were long enough to cover the CDR3 and allow V and J genes to be identified. The amplicons were sequenced on an Illumina platform via the commercial immunoSEQ service. Primer bias and sequencing errors were corrected as previously described, and TCRAD and TCRB were defined on the basis of the IMGT database. immunoSEQ Analyzer 3.0 and VDJTools were used for repertoire analysis, which covered basic statistics, V/J segment usage, diversity estimates, rarefaction and pairwise overlap. Chao1, ChaoE, Efron-Thisted, Shannon and inverse Simpson indices were used to estimate diversity, which was also estimated on datasets down-sampled to the smallest sample. For repertoire overlap, CDR3 nucleotide sequence, V gene and J gene had to match strictly, and clustering was done by Jaccard-based multidimensional scaling. On average, about 800,000 unique TCRB clonotypes were obtained from thymus samples, compared with 80,000 to 85,000 from blood samples.

The clonotype originates from a boy younger than two with a congenital heart defect. Donor details come from another sample of the same person, matched by shared clones. The rearranged chain carries TRBV4-1 and TRBJ2-5; the D segment cannot be called with confidence. The J call may be in error: the DNA end matches TRBJ2-7 better. Specimen: thymocytes. CDR3 protein: CASSQEARNSYEQYF. The bases read TGCGCCAGCAGCCAAGAAGCCAGGAACTCCTACGAGCAGTACTTC.